This T cell receptor (beta chain) stems from a study of cytomegalovirus exposure and HLA in healthy donors. PCR employed 60 Vbeta and 13 Jbeta primers. Repertoires were generated with immunoSEQ multiplex PCR, while TCRdb's copy carries only in-frame clones and drops some. The sample holds 150,000 to 200,000 clones, over 75% seen once. Deletions cut 4 bases from V and 8 bases from J, with 12 bases between. The CDR3 runs to 13 residues. The germline gives CDR1 MNHNS, CDR2 SASEGT. Remarks on this clone: The antigen is unknown.

Findings and limits, study-wide: Presence/absence comparisons presumed near-even sequencing depth among donors.

V usage is TRBV6-1 and J usage is TRBJ2-1; D is possibly TRBD2 (5 bases). What was sequenced was PBMCs. The source of this sequence is a woman aged 45-65 years in good health and CMV-seropositive. The CDR3 region has the DNA TGTGCCAGCAGTGCGGGGATCGGAGATGAGCAGTTCTTC. Amino acid sequence: CASSAGIGDEQFF.